What follows is one T cell receptor (beta chain) and its context. Its antigen is not identified. Noted time point: patch test 2, 6 weeks after DPC sensitization. The sample's treatment: therapeutic diphenylcyclopropenone sensitization with weekly scalp DPC. The sample originates from a study of human T cells and chemical hapten exposure. TCRdb itself ran the RACE reads through MiXCR, one entry per CDR3 protein. The sample records about 140,000 distinct CDR3 sequences, 12% being singletons. The CDR3 length is 15 residues. Trimming shortened V by 5 bases and J by 7 bases, and 15 bases separated the two germline ends. Germline CDR1 is SGHTA and CDR2 is FQGNSA. Findings and limits, study-wide: Against controls, expanded TCRs gave rise to significantly more large CDR3 similarity clusters.

The sample consisted of whole blood, taken in connection with sensitization to the hapten diphenylcyclopropenone (DPC). This sequence joins TRBV7-2 and TRBJ1-6; D might be TRBD1 (6 bases). The clonotype was recovered from a woman in her 50s with alopecia areata. Some clones in this sample may be carry-over from other donors' samples. The CDR3 protein is CASSPLGARNSPLHF. The CDR3 DNA follows: TGTGCCAGCAGCCCCCTGGGGGCACGGAATTCACCCCTCCACTTT.